Below are 10 T cell receptor beta chains sequenced from a single sample in a study of molecular identifiers for immune sequencing clone quantification. One entry per CDR3 protein, called by TCRdb with MiXCR from the PCR reads. The data contain a few hundred thousand distinct CDR3 sequences, around 23% of them singletons. The sample comprised naive CD8+ T cells from blood, with Jurkat cell RNA spiked in. As to subset: FACS-sorted CD8+CD4-CCR7+CD45RA+ naive T cells. These receptors came from a human donor in good health. Some libraries in this study had Jurkat cell RNA spiked in.

The sample holds a few counts of this clonotype. V usage is TRBV2 and J usage is TRBJ2-4; 16 bases are a match to TRBD2. This CDR3 region has 18 residues. Per the germline V gene, CDR1 is SNHLY and CDR2 is FYNNEI. V trimming: 4 bases; J trimming: 8 bases; junction bases outside the gene matches: 11. CDR3 in DNA: TGTGCCAGCAGTGGAAACCCGGGACTAGCGGGAGGGAGTCACATTCAGTACTTC. It encodes CASSGNPGLAGGSHIQYF.

On this clonotype: This may be a read error: a much more frequent sequence differs by one nucleotide. Since no conserved phenylalanine or tryptophan closes the CDR3, a read error is the likely cause. This chain joins TRBV11-2 and TRBJ2-3; no firm D call. The CDR3 spans 14 residues. Trimming took 5 bases from V and 3 from J, leaving 12 bases between them. Per germline, CDR1 SGHAT and CDR2 FQNNGV. CDR3 DNA sequence: TGTGCCAGCAGCCCTTTCGTAGGGACAGATACGCAGTATCTT. Amino acid sequence: CASSPFVGTDTQYL.

The DNA of the CDR3 is TGCGCCAGCAGCCAGGACCGTGTCGAGACCCAGTACTTC. Its protein is CASSQDRVETQYF. The chain joins TRBV4-1 to TRBJ2-5; D remains unclear. The length of the CDR3 is 13 residues. Germline values: CDR1 MGHRA, CDR2 YSYEKL. The germline V and J ends were trimmed by 3 bases and 5 bases, with 10 bases remaining between them.

A few counts support this clonotype. J is TRBJ1-1 and V is TRBV5-4; tentative D call: TRBD1 (5 bases). Trimming left V 6 bases short and J 4 bases short, with 13 bases between. The CDR3 sequence is 13 residues long. Germline V CDR1 and CDR2: SGHNT, YYREEE (reference sequence). In DNA form, the CDR3 reads TGTGCCAGCACCTTTTTTGGGGGCACTGAAGCTTTCTTT. Its translation is CASTFFGGTEAFF.

This clonotype was detected ten times or more. V and J are TRBV11-2 and TRBJ2-1; TRBD2 might be the D (6 bases). Germline V gene lookup returns CDR1 SGHAT and CDR2 FQNNGV. CDR3 size: 15 residues. Trimming pared 4 bases from V and 4 bases from J, leaving 14 bases between. Here the CDR3 reads CASSSLARAYNEQFF. The CDR3 bases are TGTGCCAGCAGCTCTCTAGCGAGGGCTTACAATGAGCAGTTCTTC.

In its sample, this clonotype was seen many times. This chain connects TRBV6-2 or TRBV6-3 to TRBJ1-1; D is perhaps TRBD1 (6 bases). The CDR3 contains 14 residues. Germline V CDR1 and CDR2: MNHEY, SVGEGT. The V end lost 5 bases, the J end lost 5 bases, and 15 bases lay between the germline ends. CDR3: CASSLEVGATEAFF. CDR3 sequence (DNA): TGTGCCAGCAGTCTAGAGGTGGGGGCAACTGAAGCTTTCTTT.

On this clonotype: This may be a read error, as it is one base from a much larger clone. The chain joins TRBV19 to TRBJ2-3, with 7 bases aligning to TRBD2. CDR1 is LNHDA and CDR2 is SQIVND in the germline V gene (reference sequence). The CDR3 runs to 14 residues. Trimming cost V 7 bases and J 2 bases; bases outside gene matches: 6. Written as DNA, the CDR3 is TGTGCCAGTAATCCTAGCGGCATCACAGATACGCAGTATTTT. This gives the protein CASNPSGITDTQYF.

Only a few counts were recorded for this clonotype. The chain links TRBV9 to TRBJ2-7; D possibly corresponds to TRBD2 (6 bases). CDR1 and CDR2 from the germline V gene are SGDLS and YYNGEE. The V end lost 0 bases, the J end lost 4 bases, and 14 bases lay between the germline ends. The CDR3 is 15 residues long. The CDR3: CASSVGASARYEQYF. CDR3 DNA sequence: TGTGCCAGCAGCGTAGGCGCTAGCGCAAGATACGAGCAGTACTTC.

With regard to this clonotype: One end of the junction is discordant with germline, which a read error may explain. The chain combines TRBV12-3 or TRBV12-4 with TRBJ2-2; perhaps TRBD1 as D (6 bases). The CDR3 has 13 residues. CDR3 coding DNA: TGTGCCAGCAACCAGGGGAACGCCGGGGAGCTGTTTTTT. This gives the protein CASNQGNAGELFF.

This clonotype was detected a few times. J is TRBJ1-3 and V is TRBV27; the match to TRBD1 covers 7 bases. There are 15 residues in the CDR3. Germline CDR1 MNHEY, CDR2 SMNVEV (reference sequence). J gave up 2 bases and V 2 bases, and 3 bases lay outside the gene matches. This CDR3 is CASSLNQGAGNTIYF. For the CDR3, the DNA is TGTGCCAGCAGTTTAAATCAGGGGGCTGGAAACACCATATATTTT.